This TCR beta chain stems from a study of cytomegalovirus exposure and HLA in healthy donors. Study-level results: Reportedly, diagnosis of cytomegalovirus status by the classifier showed high specificity and sensitivity. CMV antigen specificity was confirmed in vitro for three CMV-associated chains.

Between the trimmed V and J ends, which lost 3 bases and 6 bases, there was a span of 16 bases. CDR1 and CDR2 (germline): SGDLS, YYNGEE. The CDR3 is 15 residues long. As concerns this clone: As yet, its antigen is unknown.

Among the 120 subjects of the validation cohort, separate from the approximately 660-subject first cohort, were the donors. The table came from immunoSEQ multiplex PCR; TCRdb's copy has only in-frame clones and leaves some out. Of approximately 300,000 clones listed, about nine tenths are singletons. The V gene is TRBV9, the J gene TRBJ1-5, with D uncertain. Sequenced sample: PBMCs. This TCR was recovered from a woman in her twenties or thirties in good health and CMV-seropositive. The CDR3: CASSAGGGESQPQHF. In nucleotides, the CDR3 is TGTGCCAGCAGCGCAGGCGGCGGGGAGAGTCAGCCCCAGCATTTT.